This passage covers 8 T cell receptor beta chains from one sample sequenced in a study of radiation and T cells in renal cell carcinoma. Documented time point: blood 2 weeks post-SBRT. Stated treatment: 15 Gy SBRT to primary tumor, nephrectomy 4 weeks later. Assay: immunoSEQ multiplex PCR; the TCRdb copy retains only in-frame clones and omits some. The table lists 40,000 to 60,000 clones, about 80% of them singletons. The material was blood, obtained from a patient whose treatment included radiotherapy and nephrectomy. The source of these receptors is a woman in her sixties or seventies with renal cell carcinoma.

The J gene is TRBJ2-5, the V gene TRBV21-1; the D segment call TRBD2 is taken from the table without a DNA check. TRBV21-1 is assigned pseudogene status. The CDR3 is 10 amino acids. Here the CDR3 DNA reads TGTGCCAGCAGCCGGGAGACCCAGTACTTC. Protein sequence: CASSRETQYF.

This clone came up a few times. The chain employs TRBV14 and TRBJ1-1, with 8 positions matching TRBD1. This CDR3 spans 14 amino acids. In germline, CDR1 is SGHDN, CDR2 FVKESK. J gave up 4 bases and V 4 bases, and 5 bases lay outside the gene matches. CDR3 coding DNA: TGTGCCAGCAGCCTACTAGGGACAGGCACTGAAGCTTTCTTT. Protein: CASSLLGTGTEAFF.

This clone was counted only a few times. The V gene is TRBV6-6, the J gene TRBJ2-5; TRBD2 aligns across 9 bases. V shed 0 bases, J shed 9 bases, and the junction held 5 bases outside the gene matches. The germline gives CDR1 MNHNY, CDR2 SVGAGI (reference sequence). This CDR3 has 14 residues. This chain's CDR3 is CASSYSSAGGAQYF. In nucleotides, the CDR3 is TGTGCCAGCAGTTACTCGAGCGCGGGGGGGGCCCAGTACTTC.

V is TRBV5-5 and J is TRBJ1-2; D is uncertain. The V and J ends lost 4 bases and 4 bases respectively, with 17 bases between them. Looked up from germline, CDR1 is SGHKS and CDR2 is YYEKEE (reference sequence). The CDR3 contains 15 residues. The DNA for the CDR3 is TGTGCCAGCAGCCCCGGACTCTTTGGCGGCTATGGCTACACCTTC. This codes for CASSPGLFGGYGYTF.

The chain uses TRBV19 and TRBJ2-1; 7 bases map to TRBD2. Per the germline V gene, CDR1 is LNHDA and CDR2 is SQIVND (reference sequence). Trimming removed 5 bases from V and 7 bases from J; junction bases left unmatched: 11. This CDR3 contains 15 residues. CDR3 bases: TGTGCCAGTAGTGCATCGGCGGGAGCCGGGAATGAGCAGTTCTTC. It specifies CASSASAGAGNEQFF. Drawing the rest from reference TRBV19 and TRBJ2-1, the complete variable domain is DGGITQSPKYLFRKEGQNVTLSCEQNLNHDAMYWYRQDPGQGLRLIYYSQIVNDFQKGDIAEGYSVSREKKESFPLTVTSAQKNPTAFYLCASSASAGAGNEQFFGPGTRLTVL.

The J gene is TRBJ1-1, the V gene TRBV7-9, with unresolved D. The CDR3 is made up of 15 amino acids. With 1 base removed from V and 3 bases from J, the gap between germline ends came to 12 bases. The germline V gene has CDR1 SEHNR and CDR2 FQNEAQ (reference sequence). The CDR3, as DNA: TGTGCCAGCAGCTTAGGTGGGGTTAGGGACACTGAAGCTTTCTTT. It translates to CASSLGGVRDTEAFF.

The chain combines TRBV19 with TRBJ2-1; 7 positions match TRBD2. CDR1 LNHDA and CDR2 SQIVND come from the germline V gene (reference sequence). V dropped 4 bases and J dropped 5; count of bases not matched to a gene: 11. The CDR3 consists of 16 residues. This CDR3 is CASSTILANEDNEQFF. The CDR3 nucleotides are TGTGCCAGTAGTACGATACTAGCGAATGAGGACAATGAGCAGTTCTTC.

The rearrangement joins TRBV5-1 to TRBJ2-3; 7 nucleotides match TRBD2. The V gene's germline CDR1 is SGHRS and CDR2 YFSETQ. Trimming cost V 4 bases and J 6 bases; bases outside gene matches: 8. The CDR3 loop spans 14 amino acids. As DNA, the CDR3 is TGCGCCAGCAGCCCCGGGACTACCGCCGATACGCAGTATTTT. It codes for CASSPGTTADTQYF.